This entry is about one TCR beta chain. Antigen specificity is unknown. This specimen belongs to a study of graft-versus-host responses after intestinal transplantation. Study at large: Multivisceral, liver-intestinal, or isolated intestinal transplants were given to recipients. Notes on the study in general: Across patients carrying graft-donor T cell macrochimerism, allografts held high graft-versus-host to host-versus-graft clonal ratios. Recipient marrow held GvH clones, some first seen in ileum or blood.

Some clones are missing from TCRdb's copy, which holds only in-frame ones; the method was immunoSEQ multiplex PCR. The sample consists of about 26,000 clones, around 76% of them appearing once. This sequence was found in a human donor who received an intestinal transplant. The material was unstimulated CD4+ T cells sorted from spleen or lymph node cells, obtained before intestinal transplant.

The CDR3 loop reads CASSGGTSYNEQFF. The CDR3 bases are TGTGCCAGCAGCGGCGGAACGTCCTACAATGAGCAGTTCTTC. The chain carries TRBV9 and TRBJ2-1; D is undetermined. Looked up from germline, CDR1 is SGDLS and CDR2 is YYNGEE. Trimming stripped 3 bases from V and 1 base from J, with 8 bases between. The CDR3 has 14 residues.